These T cell receptor beta chains were read from a single sample in a study of persistence of HIV-infected CD4 T cells. These receptors have no identified antigens. TCRdb's copy holds only in-frame clones and misses some; the assay was immunoSEQ multiplex PCR. The table lists tens of thousands of clones, around 80% of them singletons. The specimen comprised CD4+ T cells sorted from PBMCs after roughly 19-hour stimulation, sampled from a patient who received antiretroviral therapy. These receptor sequences come from an adult man with HIV who was CMV-seropositive. Each CDR3 is given with its conserved first and last residue. The order of the fields is clone size, D gene, J gene, V gene, CDR3 DNA, CDR3 protein. D genes are given only for firm matches. Clone size is given for some rows only: seen once, a few or many times, or a class if the clone is expanded.

>-|-|TRBJ1-2|TRBV24-1
TGTGCCACCAGTGATTTAAACAGTAACTATGGCTACACCTTC
CATSDLNSNYGYTF
>once|TRBD2|TRBJ2-1|TRBV5-1
TGCGCCAGCAGCACGGGACTAGCGGGGGACTACAATGAGCAGTTCTTC
CASSTGLAGDYNEQFF
>-|TRBD1|TRBJ1-5|TRBV3-1/TRBV3-2
TGTGCCAGCAGCCAAGGGGACAGTCATAGCAATCAGCCCCAGCATTTT
CASSQGDSHSNQPQHF
>-|-|TRBJ2-2|TRBV21-1
TGTGCCAGCAGCAAAGCCCGACAGGGGGGCACCGGGGAGCTGTTTTTT
CASSKARQGGTGELFF
>-|-|TRBJ2-2|TRBV9
TGTGCCAGCAGCCGACTCAGGGGAAGAGGGTACGGGGAAGTAGTGGAGCTGTTTTTT
CASSRLRGRGYGEVVELFF
>once|-|TRBJ1-3|TRBV6-5
TGTGCCAGCAAGGTACAGGATACTGGAAACACCATATATTTT
CASKVQDTGNTIYF
>-|-|TRBJ1-2|TRBV29-1
TGCAGCGTTGAAGACGAACACTATGGCTACACCTTC
CSVEDEHYGYTF
>-|TRBD1|TRBJ2-7|TRBV25-1
TGTGCCAGCAGTGCCCGACAGGGGGCCTACGAGCAGTACTTC
CASSARQGAYEQYF
>-|TRBD1|TRBJ1-2|TRBV27
TGTGCCAGCATGTACAGGGGCTCGGGAAACTATGGCTACACCTTC
CASMYRGSGNYGYTF
>-|-|TRBJ1-4|TRBV15
TGTGCCACCAGCAATGGGGGCACTTTGGGTGAAAAACTGTTTTTT
CATSNGGTLGEKLFF
>-|TRBD1|TRBJ1-2|TRBV19
TGTGCCAGTAGGCTTACAGGGGGCGTCTATGGCTACACCTTC
CASRLTGGVYGYTF
>-|-|TRBJ1-1|TRBV10-2
TGCGCCAGCAGTGAGTCCCCCGGACGCGTGAACACTGAAGCTTTCTTT
CASSESPGRVNTEAFF
>-|TRBD1|TRBJ1-3|TRBV28
TGTGCCAGCAATTCACTGGGCAGGGGGTCTGGAAACACCATATATTTT
CASNSLGRGSGNTIYF
>-|-|TRBJ2-2|TRBV4-1
TGCGCCAGCAGCCAAGAGCACAGGAACACCGGGGAGCTGTTTTTT
CASSQEHRNTGELFF
>-|-|TRBJ2-7|TRBV24-1
TGTGCCACCAGTGATTTTACAGCCTACGAGCAGTACTTC
CATSDFTAYEQYF
>-|-|TRBJ1-4|TRBV5-6
TGTGCCAGCAGCTTGGGTTCGACGGGGGAAAAACTGTTTTTT
CASSLGSTGEKLFF
>-|TRBD1|TRBJ2-6|TRBV5-1
TGCGCCAGCAGCCTTGGGACAGCTAACTCTGGGGCCAACGTCCTGACTTTC
CASSLGTANSGANVLTF
>-|-|TRBJ1-5|TRBV2
TGTGCCAGCAGTGGGGACGGCAATCAGCCCCAGCATTTT
CASSGDGNQPQHF
>-|-|TRBJ2-7|TRBV7-9
TGTGCCAGCAGCTTAGGGGTTCCGTCCTCCTACGAGCAGTACTTC
CASSLGVPSSYEQYF
>-|-|TRBJ1-1|TRBV19
TGTGCCAGTCTAGCAGGAGCGTATGGCACTGAAGCTTTCTTT
CASLAGAYGTEAFF
>-|TRBD2|TRBJ2-5|TRBV4-1
TGCGCCAGCAGCCGGGAAGCGGGGGGGCCGGAGACCCAGTACTTC
CASSREAGGPETQYF
>-|-|TRBJ1-1|TRBV5-1
TGCGCCAGCAGCTCCCGCGGGGATACGTTGACTGAAGCTTTCTTT
CASSSRGDTLTEAFF
>-|-|TRBJ1-1|TRBV27
TGTGCCAGCACCCAAGATCCTCTCCTGAACACTGAAGCTTTCTTT
CASTQDPLLNTEAFF
>-|TRBD1|TRBJ2-7|TRBV5-5
TGTGCCAGCAGCTTTACCGGGACAGGGGGCCGGGAGCAGTACTTC
CASSFTGTGGREQYF
>-|-|TRBJ1-5|TRBV6-6
TGTGCCAGCAGTTGGGAGGGGCCCAATCAGCCCCAGCATTTT
CASSWEGPNQPQHF
>-|TRBD1|TRBJ2-1|TRBV5-1
TGCGCCAGCAGCCCGGGGACAGCTGCGGGCAATGAGCAGTTCTTC
CASSPGTAAGNEQFF
>-|-|TRBJ2-5|TRBV5-1
TGCGCCAGCAGCCCCCCGGACGCGGCGGGGGAGACCCAGTACTTC
CASSPPDAAGETQYF
>-|-|TRBJ2-1|TRBV5-1
TGCGCCAGCAGCCGACCTGGGGACTACAATGAGCAGTTCTTC
CASSRPGDYNEQFF
>once|TRBD2|TRBJ2-7|TRBV24-1
TGTGCCACCAGTGAGGGGGGGAGCGGCGAGCAGTACTTC
CATSEGGSGEQYF
>-|-|TRBJ2-1|TRBV24-1
TGTGCCACCAGTGACCGACAAACTAGCAACAATGAGCAGTTCTTC
CATSDRQTSNNEQFF